This entry describes one TCR beta chain. The sample comes from a study of T cells after yellow fever vaccination. General observations from the study: Contamination by abundant bulk-population clonotypes could be present in FACS-sorted repertoires. Peaking faster, on day 5 versus 15, the secondary response was nonetheless weaker. Boosting was followed by the reappearance of most primary-vaccination clones (approximately 97% CD4, more than 70% CD8).

The CDR3 runs 13 residues. V gave up 5 bases and J gave up 5 bases; unmatched junction bases: 5. Germline V gene sequence: CDR1 KGHSH, CDR2 LQKENI. One entry per CDR3 protein, called by TCRdb with MiXCR from the 5' RACE reads. The sample comprises approximately 26,000 distinct CDR3 sequences, around 4.3% of which are singletons, and approximately 40% rests with the top ten. This rearrangement joins TRBV18 to TRBJ2-5; 7 bases fit TRBD2. The source is a man in his late teens or twenties who received the YFV17D yellow fever vaccine. The source was PBMCs, either bulk or a sorted T-cell subset (CD4+, CD8+, memory, or dextramer-sorted; not recorded which), collected on the day of the yellow fever booster vaccination. The CDR3 DNA follows: TGTGCCAGCTCAAGACTAGCTGGGGAGACCCAGTACTTC. Translating it yields CASSRLAGETQYF. The complete variable domain, with remaining parts taken from reference TRBV18 and TRBJ2-5, reads NAGVMQNPRHLVRRRGQEARLRCSPMKGHSHVYWYRQLPEEGLKFMVYLQKENIIDESGMPKERFSAEFPKEGPSILRIQQVVRGDSAAYFCASSRLAGETQYFGPGTRLLVL.